Detailed here is one TCR beta chain. This clonotype has only a few counts. The specificity of this receptor is unknown. The input lacks base qualities; no much larger clone sits a single base away. The CDR3, from cysteine to phenylalanine, totals 13 residues. Just CDR3 DNA is preserved here, 39 bases in frame from base 1. V and J are truncated by 6 bases and 5 bases respectively, leaving an intervening sequence of 9 bases. The CDR1 and CDR2 encoded by the germline V gene are KGHDR and SFDVKD. This entry belongs to a study of T cells in Graves' hyperthyroidism and ophthalmopathy (dated by TCRdb to 2018 to 2020). About the study as a whole: Peripheral blood samples were taken at the time of initial diagnosis, prior to any treatment. The study also compared thyroid tissue and blood T-cell repertoires from 6 or 7 Graves' hyperthyroidism patients. TCR Vbeta CDR3 sequencing of 135 peripheral blood samples (fewer than 45 ophthalmopathy, 75 to 80 hyperthyroidism and around 17 progressor patients) is reported in the paper. An independent validation cohort of around 19 hyperthyroidism patients and 17 patients who later progressed to ophthalmopathy tested prospective prediction of ophthalmopathy. Once sampling was done, hyperthyroidism patients were given methimazole at a starting dose of 30 mg daily, whereas ophthalmopathy patients were given high-dose intravenous methylprednisolone. A discovery cohort of roughly 100 patients, approximately 45 with Graves' ophthalmopathy and about 58 with stable Graves' hyperthyroidism, was used to find distinguishing TCR V-J signatures. The 100 or so discovery patients were divided at random into training and test sets in a 7:3 ratio. What the work shows at the level of the full study, not this receptor alone: In validation, the model predicted progression to ophthalmopathy with approximately 71% sensitivity and about 72% specificity, a median of 6.5 months before onset. In cross-validation, a model built on a 13 V-J signature told ophthalmopathy apart from stable hyperthyroidism with just under 90% sensitivity and roughly 82% specificity, and in testing the same model reached 80%/75%. Sample size was not statistically predetermined, and investigators were not blinded to group allocation. Most expanded thyroid clonotypes (frequency above 0.001) were also detected in blood, a finding suggesting that blood repertoires may reflect thyroid immune responses.

Graves' hyperthyroidism was defined as stable when no progression to ophthalmopathy occurred over 18 months of follow-up. Hyperthyroidism patients were newly diagnosed, had a disease duration of under 2 months, and were aged 18 to 65 years. Any patient with an uncontrolled infection, another autoimmune disease, pregnancy or lactation was excluded. Diagnoses were established on the basis of clinical symptoms, serum thyroxine and TRAb, thyroid ultrasound, and orbital computed tomography. PBMCs were isolated from about 9.1 ml of fresh peripheral blood by Ficoll-Paque density gradient centrifugation. Total RNA was extracted with Trizol reagent, and quality was checked on an Agilent 2100 Bioanalyzer. TCR beta CDR3 regions were amplified from RNA transcripts. The TCR CDR3 was subjected to a first round of RT-PCR using the HTBI primer set and the Qiagen OneStep RT-PCR kit. The libraries were constructed in a second round of multiplex PCR and then size-selected and purified. The libraries were sequenced on an Illumina HiSeq2000 using paired-end 100 bp reads. The published analysis was carried out like this. SOAPnuke was used to process the raw data, with reads discarded if the reads contained adapters or uncalled bases, had a mean Phred below 15, or lacked an exact constant-primer or identifier match. High-quality paired reads were merged with COPE v1.2.5, and unique nucleotide sequences were defined as clonotypes. MiTCR v1.1 was used to align clonotypes to the IMGT TRBV, TRBD and TRBJ reference segments. The analysis was restricted to V-J combinations with a frequency above 0.0001, which together covered roughly 99% of the repertoires. The TCS score was defined as F50 (clonal expansion) divided by E x V (chaos), with BLOSUM62-based TCRdist calculated between CDR3 peptides within each V-J. Welch's t-statistics and random forest reduced 450 to 600 V-J features to under 15, which were used in a naive Bayes classifier (R e1071). Using fastp at Q25 and MiXCR, TCRdb reprocessed the public reads and kept productive beta chains. Rows are combined by CDR3 protein, so each entry shows the most common genes and DNA. The V and J calls and clone size are TCRdb's, not the authors'. For this sample the table gives fewer than 700,000 distinct CDR3 sequences, of which roughly 16% were detected only once. The ten largest clones add up to around 4% of the sample.

Sequencing was performed on blood. The TCR sequence derives from a woman aged 25 to 45 with Graves' hyperthyroidism. In this chain, TRBV24-1 is recombined with TRBJ1-4, with no D gene named confidently. The CDR3 is CATSPSRNEKLFF. The nucleotide sequence is given as TGTGCCACCAGTCCCTCTAGAAATGAAAAACTGTTTTTT.